The rows below give T cell receptor beta chains drawn from one sample of a study of T cell responses to AZD1222 COVID-19 vaccine. This table comes from immunoSEQ multiplex PCR, and its TCRdb copy is limited to in-frame clones, with some not included. The data contain approximately 180,000 clones, about 90% of them seen just once; the ten biggest clones take up about 8%. The source material was peripheral blood, sampled on day 0 of AZD1222 vaccination. The receptors were sampled from an adult in good health. The conserved cysteine and the conserved F or W are not part of the CDR3 here.

TRBJ1-1	TRBV3-1/TRBV3-2	ASSHLNTEAF
TRBJ2-1	TRBV29-1	SVEDLSQGSF
TRBJ2-7	TRBV27	ASSSRLAGIREQY
TRBJ2-7	TRBV11-2	ASSYSGGAYEQY
TRBJ1-3	TRBV5-8	ASSLLGPGTSGNTIY
TRBJ1-4	TRBV24-1	ATSDPGGREKLF
TRBJ2-7	TRBV27	ASSLRTSGPRGQY
TRBJ1-2	TRBV12-3/TRBV12-4	ASSADSFYGYT
TRBJ1-2	TRBV1	TSSPADYYGYT
TRBJ2-2	TRBV10-3	AIRPGILTGELF
TRBJ1-5	TRBV5-1	ASSLGDIGNQPQH
TRBJ2-3	TRBV19	ASTPDRLTQY
TRBJ1-6	TRBV23-1	ASSPGESSYNSPLH
TRBJ1-1	TRBV6-5	ASSYGDRAAF
TRBJ1-5	TRBV6-5	ASSVRQGDQPQH
TRBJ1-1	TRBV6-2/TRBV6-3	ASSYVPREAYTEAF
TRBJ2-5	TRBV2	ASSIQGSQETQY
TRBJ2-7	TRBV6-5	ASSPKTVINEQY
TRBJ2-3	TRBV28	ASSSRLAIDTQY
TRBJ1-4	TRBV6-1	ASSENGVGTGFNEKLF
TRBJ1-1	TRBV15	ATSRVHSAGAEAF
TRBJ2-6	TRBV7-2	ASSSRSGDSSSGANVLT
TRBJ2-5	TRBV2	ASKRVFLDPEETQY
TRBJ2-7	TRBV28	ASSYPYGTGGYEQY
TRBJ1-1	TRBV5-8	ASSRTGGNTEAF
TRBJ2-3	TRBV11-2	ASSYTRGAMADTQY
TRBJ1-4	TRBV5-5	ASSPGRGDFNEKLF
TRBJ2-1	TRBV29-1	SVERQGANNEQF
TRBJ2-5	TRBV5-4	ASSPIGLAETQY
TRBJ1-3	TRBV3-1/TRBV3-2	ASTQRVQSRSSGNTIY
TRBJ1-3	TRBV4-3	ASSQDVGGTGNTIY
TRBJ1-2	TRBV27	ASSLNSYYGYT
TRBJ1-1	TRBV7-9	ASIQGGSAEAF
TRBJ2-7	TRBV28	ASNLAGLVFEQY
TRBJ2-1	TRBV28	ASSPPPALIGEQF
TRBJ1-1	TRBV15	ATSSLQGNTEAF
TRBJ1-2	TRBV3-1/TRBV3-2	ASSQAGSLGGYT
TRBJ2-3	TRBV4-1	ASSQILAGGLIDTQY
TRBJ1-2	TRBV18	ASSPGTYGYT
TRBJ1-3	TRBV5-6	ASSRTGTGRNTIY
TRBJ1-2	TRBV12-2	ASRLVPGAAYGYT
TRBJ1-2	TRBV4-1	ASSQSGVRDYGYT
TRBJ2-4	TRBV29-1	SVDPGEKNIQY
TRBJ2-3	TRBV3-1/TRBV3-2	ASSQPRGQGVGTQY
TRBJ2-7	TRBV5-1	ASSSWTGPYEQY
TRBJ1-1	TRBV5-4	ASSHPSIFTEAF
TRBJ2-1	TRBV5-1	ASSLVAGANNEQF
TRBJ2-1	TRBV2	ASSRDRFNNEQF
TRBJ1-2	TRBV7-3	ASSPDRGYGYT
TRBJ1-4	TRBV5-1	ASSLVGSNEKLF
TRBJ2-1	TRBV5-1	ASSLSTNNRHRGTNEQF
TRBJ2-1	TRBV3-1/TRBV3-2	ASSQDGVRNEQF
TRBJ2-1	TRBV10-3	AISMRLDTYNEQF
TRBJ2-4	TRBV2	ASTRAGDIQY
TRBJ2-6	TRBV4-2	ASSQEWQGGWSGANVLT
TRBJ2-7	TRBV10-3	AITRLAGESEQY
TRBJ1-1	TRBV7-3	ASSLRSDTEAF
TRBJ1-3	TRBV10-3	AISDLGSGNTIY
TRBJ2-5	TRBV7-2	ASSLALGMGYQETQY
TRBJ2-7	TRBV7-2	ASSAPGRNSYEQY